This is a list of T cell receptor beta chains from one sample in a study of blood T cell repertoires in COVID-19. Libraries were prepared by immunoSEQ multiplex PCR; TCRdb keeps only in-frame clonotypes and omits some of them. The profile shows approximately 120,000 clones, 83% of them singletons. The sequenced material came from PBMCs or T cells enriched from blood (not recorded which). The source is a man aged 25-45 years who had recovered from COVID-19. Each CDR3 is given with its conserved first and last residue. The D gene is left open where the match is weak. Rows may omit the clone size; those that give it use once, few, many or a size class.

CDR3 protein | CDR3 DNA | V gene | clone size | D gene | J gene
CASSKTGQNTEAFF | TGCGCCAGCAGCAAGACGGGACAGAACACTGAAGCTTTCTTT | TRBV5-1 | NA | NA | TRBJ1-1
CASSPGQGRNSPLHF | TGTGCCAGCAGCCCGGGACAGGGCAGGAATTCACCCCTCCACTTT | TRBV5-6 | NA | TRBD1 | TRBJ1-6
CASRIGTSYNEQFF | TGCGCCAGCAGAATCGGGACTTCCTACAATGAGCAGTTCTTC | TRBV10-2 | NA | NA | TRBJ2-1
CASSPGLAGGRHEQYF | TGTGCCAGCTCACCAGGACTAGCGGGAGGTCGACACGAGCAGTACTTC | TRBV18 | NA | TRBD2 | TRBJ2-7
CASSPVAWSSSYNEQFF | TGTGCCAGCAGTCCTGTAGCCTGGAGCAGCTCCTACAATGAGCAGTTCTTC | TRBV27 | NA | NA | TRBJ2-1
CASSQLNRDTEAFF | TGTGCCAGCAGCCAACTTAACAGGGACACTGAAGCTTTCTTT | TRBV14 | NA | NA | TRBJ1-1
CASSLQGASYNEQFF | TGTGCCAGCAGTTTACAGGGGGCTTCCTACAATGAGCAGTTCTTC | TRBV6-9 | NA | TRBD1 | TRBJ2-1
CASSPGQGAYEQYF | TGTGCCAGCAGTCCGGGACAGGGGGCTTACGAGCAGTACTTC | TRBV2 | NA | TRBD1 | TRBJ2-7
CASSKDREAFF | TGTGCCAGTAGTAAGGACAGGGAGGCTTTCTTT | TRBV19 | NA | TRBD1 | TRBJ1-1
CASSVNVAQTDTQYF | TGTGCCAGCAGCGTAAACGTAGCTCAAACAGATACGCAGTATTTT | TRBV9 | NA | NA | TRBJ2-3
CASSSSRDFGYTF | TGTGCCAGCAGTTCGTCCAGGGACTTCGGCTACACCTTC | TRBV2 | few | NA | TRBJ1-2
CASRAGRGYTF | TGTGCCAGTAGGGCAGGGCGCGGCTACACCTTC | TRBV19 | NA | NA | TRBJ1-2
CASSEGGAVGYGYTF | TGTGCCAGCAGCGAGGGCGGGGCAGTGGGTTATGGCTACACCTTC | TRBV9 | NA | NA | TRBJ1-2
CASSSGQNYGYTF | TGTGCCAGCAGCTCGGGACAGAACTATGGCTACACCTTC | TRBV7-9 | NA | TRBD1 | TRBJ1-2
CASSPGQGEGPFYGYTF | TGTGCCAGTAGCCCTGGACAGGGTGAAGGACCTTTTTATGGCTACACCTTC | TRBV19 | NA | TRBD1 | TRBJ1-2
CASSPNGGAQETQYF | TGTGCCAGCAGCCCCAATGGGGGGGCCCAAGAGACCCAGTACTTC | TRBV9 | NA | NA | TRBJ2-5
CASSRPNTEAFF | TGTGCCAGCAGCCGTCCCAACACTGAAGCTTTCTTT | TRBV7-9 | NA | NA | TRBJ1-1
CASSLSRDTQYF | TGTGCCAGCAGTTTATCTAGAGATACGCAGTATTTT | TRBV27 | NA | NA | TRBJ2-3
CASSIRAGLAGGNEQFF | TGTGCCAGTAGTATAAGGGCAGGACTAGCGGGAGGTAATGAGCAGTTCTTC | TRBV19 | NA | TRBD2 | TRBJ2-1
CASSRGGIVSSYNEQFF | TGCGCCAGCAGCCGCGGGGGGATAGTTAGCTCCTACAATGAGCAGTTCTTC | TRBV4-1 | NA | TRBD2 | TRBJ2-1
CASSQRGSGLNYGYTF | TGTGCCAGCAGCCAAAGGGGGTCTGGATTAAACTATGGCTACACCTTC | TRBV14 | NA | NA | TRBJ1-2
CATSREGHLAGNEQFF | TGTGCCACCAGCAGAGAGGGACACCTCGCGGGCAATGAGCAGTTCTTC | TRBV15 | NA | NA | TRBJ2-1
CASSLLAGSVEQYF | TGTGCCAGCAGCTTGTTAGCGGGCTCGGTCGAGCAGTACTTC | TRBV5-5 | NA | TRBD2 | TRBJ2-7
CASSMPPGNEQFF | TGTGCCAGCAGTATGCCCCCCGGCAATGAGCAGTTCTTC | TRBV11-2 | NA | NA | TRBJ2-1
CASSRGARTDTQYF | TGTGCCAGCTCCCGGGGGGCGCGCACAGATACGCAGTATTTT | TRBV3-1/TRBV3-2 | NA | NA | TRBJ2-3
CASSSQTGQNEQYF | TGTGCCAGCAGCTCCCAGACAGGGCAGAACGAGCAGTACTTC | TRBV3-1/TRBV3-2 | NA | TRBD1 | TRBJ2-7
CASSGTGGSTEAFF | TGTGCCAGCAGTGGGACAGGGGGCTCCACTGAAGCTTTCTTT | TRBV2 | NA | TRBD1 | TRBJ1-1
CASSELQGPYNEQFF | TGCGCCAGCAGTGAACTACAGGGTCCCTACAATGAGCAGTTCTTC | TRBV10-1 | NA | NA | TRBJ2-1
CASSFWQGSSDTQYF | TGTGCCAGCAGCTTCTGGCAGGGAAGCTCAGATACGCAGTATTTT | TRBV7-9 | NA | NA | TRBJ2-3
CASSQGGRGYGYTF | TGCGCCAGCAGTCAAGGCGGACGGGGTTATGGCTACACCTTC | TRBV23-1 | NA | NA | TRBJ1-2
CASGLPLGEQYF | TGTGCCAGCGGGCTACCACTAGGCGAGCAGTACTTC | TRBV3-1/TRBV3-2 | NA | NA | TRBJ2-7
CSASSPSGFTYEQYF | TGCAGTGCTAGTTCCCCTAGCGGGTTCACCTACGAGCAGTACTTC | TRBV20-1 | NA | TRBD2 | TRBJ2-7
CASSFINSPLHF | TGTGCCAGCAGTTTTATAAATTCACCCCTCCACTTT | TRBV27 | NA | NA | TRBJ1-6
CASKQGATARETQYF | TGTGCCAGTAAGCAGGGTGCGACTGCCCGGGAGACCCAGTACTTC | TRBV19 | NA | NA | TRBJ2-5
CASSFSGVSTNEKLFF | TGTGCCAGCAGCTTTTCAGGGGTTTCAACTAATGAAAAACTGTTTTTT | TRBV7-9 | NA | NA | TRBJ1-4
CASSASPRGSYNEQFF | TGCGCCAGCAGTGCATCCCCCAGGGGGTCCTACAATGAGCAGTTCTTC | TRBV10-1 | once | TRBD1 | TRBJ2-1
CASSIGSGSAPDPYNEQFF | TGTGCCAGTAGTATAGGTAGCGGGAGCGCCCCAGATCCCTACAATGAGCAGTTCTTC | TRBV19 | NA | TRBD2 | TRBJ2-1
CASSPTSDMNTEAFF | TGTGCCAGCTCACCGACATCAGATATGAACACTGAAGCTTTCTTT | TRBV18 | NA | NA | TRBJ1-1
CASSKGLAQGDGLNSPLHF | TGTGCCAGTAGTAAAGGCTTGGCACAGGGAGACGGTTTAAATTCACCCCTCCACTTT | TRBV19 | NA | NA | TRBJ1-6
CASRARRESYNEQFF | TGTGCCAGCAGAGCCAGGCGGGAGTCCTACAATGAGCAGTTCTTC | TRBV7-2 | NA | TRBD2 | TRBJ2-1
CASKSGEGADTQYF | TGTGCCAGTAAAAGCGGGGAGGGGGCAGATACGCAGTATTTT | TRBV6-5 | NA | NA | TRBJ2-3